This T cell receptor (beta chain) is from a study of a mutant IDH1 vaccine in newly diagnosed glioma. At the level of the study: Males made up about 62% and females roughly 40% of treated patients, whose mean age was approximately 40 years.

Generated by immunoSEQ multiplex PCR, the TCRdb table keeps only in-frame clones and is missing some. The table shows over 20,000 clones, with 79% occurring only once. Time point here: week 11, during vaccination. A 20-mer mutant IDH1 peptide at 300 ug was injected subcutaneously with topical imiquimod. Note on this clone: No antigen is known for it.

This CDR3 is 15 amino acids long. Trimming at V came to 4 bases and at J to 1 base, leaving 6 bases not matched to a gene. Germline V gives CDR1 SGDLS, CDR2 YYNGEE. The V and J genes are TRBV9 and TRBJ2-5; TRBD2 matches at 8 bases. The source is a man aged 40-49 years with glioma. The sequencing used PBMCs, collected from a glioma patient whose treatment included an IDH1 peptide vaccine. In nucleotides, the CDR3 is TGTGCCAGCAGCAAAAGCGGGAGACCCCAAGAGACCCAGTACTTC. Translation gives CASSKSGRPQETQYF.